This TCR beta chain was recorded in a study of blood T cell repertoires in COVID-19. CDR3 length: 15 residues. The germline CDR1 and CDR2 sequences are SGHVS and FNYEAQ. Remarks on this clone: At one boundary the junction diverges from the germline segment, which might be a read error.

The repertoire was sequenced with immunoSEQ multiplex PCR; TCRdb's copy has only in-frame clones and lacks some. The repertoire holds 150,000 to 200,000 clones, with roughly 85% as singletons. The chain has TRBV7-6 and TRBJ1-2; maybe TRBD1 (5 bases). The sequenced sample was peripheral blood. This TCR was recovered from a woman of 80 years or more with active or convalescent COVID-19. Here the CDR3 reads CASSLNPGFNDGYTF. The DNA for the CDR3 is TGTGCCAGCAGCTTAAACCCAGGGTTTAACGATGGCTACACCTTC.